These T cell receptor beta chains were read from a single sample in a study of blood T cell repertoires in COVID-19. Produced via immunoSEQ multiplex PCR; TCRdb's table is partial and in-frame only. This sample carries under 400,000 clones, approximately 86% of them seen once, and the ten largest clones take about 4.2%. Sequenced material: PBMCs or T cells enriched from blood (not recorded which). These receptors came from a woman aged 35 to 49 with acute COVID-19. Both conserved end residues are part of each CDR3. The D gene is left open where the match is weak. The listing skips clone size in some rows; elsewhere it reads once, few, many or a size class.

CDR3 length	clone size	D gene	J gene	V gene	CDR3 DNA	CDR3 protein
18	-	TRBD2	TRBJ2-2	TRBV7-2	TGTGCCAGCAGCTCCGCTGGGGGACTAGCGGCCAACACCGGGGAGCTGTTTTTT	CASSSAGGLAANTGELFF
16	-	TRBD2	TRBJ2-7	TRBV2	TGTGCCAGCAGTGAAGCTATACTAGCGGCAGTCAACGAGCAGTACTTC	CASSEAILAAVNEQYF
18	-	TRBD2	TRBJ2-1	TRBV4-3	TGCGCCAGCAGCCAAGACTCGGTTGGGACTAGCGTCGCCAATGAGCAGTTCTTC	CASSQDSVGTSVANEQFF
15	-	-	TRBJ1-5	TRBV6-2/TRBV6-3	TGTGCCAGCAGTTATTACGGAGGTAGCAATCAGCCCCAGCATTTT	CASSYYGGSNQPQHF
15	-	TRBD2	TRBJ2-5	TRBV5-1	TGCGCCAGCAGCGACGGGACTAGTCGGGGAGAGACCCAGTACTTC	CASSDGTSRGETQYF
15	-	TRBD1	TRBJ1-1	TRBV27	TGTGCCAGCCGCACCGACAGGGTAATGAACACTGAAGCTTTCTTT	CASRTDRVMNTEAFF
13	few	-	TRBJ1-6	TRBV2	TGTGCCTGTGCCGGCTCCTATAATTCACCCCTCCACTTT	CACAGSYNSPLHF
14	once	-	TRBJ2-5	TRBV7-2	TGTGCCAGCAGCTTGACAGCGTACCAAGAGACCCAGTACTTC	CASSLTAYQETQYF
15	-	-	TRBJ1-6	TRBV9	TGTGCCAGCACCCGTAGTGAGGGTTATAATTCACCCCTCCACTTT	CASTRSEGYNSPLHF
11	-	-	TRBJ1-4	TRBV18	TGTGCCAGCTCAGACAGGGAAAAACTGTTTTTT	CASSDREKLFF
16	-	TRBD2	TRBJ2-7	TRBV7-2	TGTGCCAGCAGCCCCTCAGCGGGAGTTCGTACCTACGAGCAGTACTTC	CASSPSAGVRTYEQYF
15	-	TRBD2	TRBJ2-3	TRBV7-3	TGTGCCAGCAGCCGTACTAGCGGGGGGATGGATACGCAGTATTTT	CASSRTSGGMDTQYF
17	-	-	TRBJ2-3	TRBV28	TGTGCCAGCAGTTCCAACGGGAGAGCCTCCCGCACAGATACGCAGTATTTT	CASSSNGRASRTDTQYF
14	-	TRBD2	TRBJ2-3	TRBV4-3	TGCGCCAGCAGCCAGACCCGGGAGGCAGATACGCAGTATTTT	CASSQTREADTQYF
16	-	-	TRBJ1-6	TRBV30	TGTGCCTGGACCCTTCACCCGAGTTCCTATAATTCACCCCTCCACTTT	CAWTLHPSSYNSPLHF
16	-	-	TRBJ1-6	TRBV18	TGTGCCAGCTCACCAATAGCGGACAATCATAATTCACCCCTCCACTTT	CASSPIADNHNSPLHF
15	few	TRBD1	TRBJ2-7	TRBV4-1	TGCGCCAGCAGCCAAGGACAGGGGGTAGCCTACGAGCAGTACTTC	CASSQGQGVAYEQYF
18	-	TRBD1	TRBJ1-6	TRBV9	TGTGCCAGCAGCGTAGCCCCCTCCGCAGGGGGAACTGGTTCACCCTTCCACTTT	CASSVAPSAGGTGSPFHF
15	-	TRBD2	TRBJ2-3	TRBV11-2	TGTGCCAGCAGCTTATCAGCCGGGACTAGCAATACGCAGTATTTT	CASSLSAGTSNTQYF
15	-	-	TRBJ1-5	TRBV2	TGTGCCAGCAAGGGCAGGGAATCGGGCAATCAGCCCCAGCATTTT	CASKGRESGNQPQHF
14	-	TRBD1	TRBJ1-2	TRBV28	TGTGCCAGCAGTTGGGTTCAGGGGGGCTATGGCTACACCTTC	CASSWVQGGYGYTF
15	-	TRBD2	TRBJ2-1	TRBV14	TGTGCCAGCAGCCCTCTAGCGGGGGGGCTCGATGAGCAGTTCTTC	CASSPLAGGLDEQFF
16	-	TRBD1	TRBJ2-1	TRBV7-2	TGTGCCAGCAGCCCAACTGCCGGGACAGGGGGCAATGAGCAGTTCTTC	CASSPTAGTGGNEQFF
13	-	-	TRBJ2-1	TRBV5-4	TGTGCCAGCAGCTTGTCGGAGCGGAGAGAGCAGTTCTTC	CASSLSERREQFF
14	-	-	TRBJ1-1	TRBV14	TGTGCCAGCAGCTTGTTGGACACCCGCACTGAAGCTTTCTTT	CASSLLDTRTEAFF
19	-	TRBD2	TRBJ2-2	TRBV5-1	TGCGCCAGCAGCTTGTTTGGGCTAGCGGGAGGGCAGAACGCCGGGGAGCTGTTTTTT	CASSLFGLAGGQNAGELFF
16	-	TRBD2	TRBJ2-7	TRBV11-2	TGTGCCAGCAGCTTAGAGTCCAGCGGGAGACCATACGAGCAGTACTTC	CASSLESSGRPYEQYF
13	-	TRBD1	TRBJ1-4	TRBV25-1	TGTGCCAGCAGAGGACAGGGGGAAGAAAAACTGTTTTTT	CASRGQGEEKLFF
13	-	-	TRBJ2-5	TRBV7-3	TGTGCCAGCAGCTTTGGGGCGTCGGAGACCCAGTACTTC	CASSFGASETQYF
17	-	TRBD1	TRBJ2-7	TRBV4-1	TGCGCCAGCAGCCAAGGTACCGGGACAGGGGTCATCTACGAGCAGTACTTC	CASSQGTGTGVIYEQYF
13	few	-	TRBJ1-1	TRBV28	TGTGCCAGCAGTTTGATCGACAGAATTGAAGCTTTCTTT	CASSLIDRIEAFF
14	-	TRBD1	TRBJ2-4	TRBV2	TGTGCCAGCAGTGGGGGACAGGGTATGAGCATTCAGTACTTC	CASSGGQGMSIQYF
17	once	TRBD1	TRBJ2-4	TRBV5-8	TGTGCCAGCAGCGCCCGGGACAGGGGGGGGAACAAAAACATTCAGTACTTC	CASSARDRGGNKNIQYF
17	-	TRBD1	TRBJ1-2	TRBV7-8	TGTGCCAGCAGCCGAAGGACCCGGGACAGGGTTAACTATGGCTACACCTTC	CASSRRTRDRVNYGYTF
16	once	TRBD1	TRBJ1-5	TRBV25-1	TGTGCCAGCAGTGGGACCCGGGACAGTAGGAATCAGCCCCAGCATTTT	CASSGTRDSRNQPQHF
15	-	TRBD1	TRBJ2-7	TRBV18	TGTGCCAGCTCACCACCAGGGGGCAAAAACTACGAGCAGTACTTC	CASSPPGGKNYEQYF
17	-	TRBD2	TRBJ2-5	TRBV19	TGTGCCAGTAGCCGGAGGGGAACTAGCGCACACCAAGAGACCCAGTACTTC	CASSRRGTSAHQETQYF
13	-	-	TRBJ1-5	TRBV25-1	TGTGCCAGCAGTGAATGTCAGGATCAGCCCCAGCATTTT	CASSECQDQPQHF
15	-	-	TRBJ2-3	TRBV5-1	TGCGCCAGCAGCTCCTTTGTCGGGGGTAAGGATACGCAGTATTTT	CASSSFVGGKDTQYF
17	-	TRBD2	TRBJ2-1	TRBV11-3	TGTGCCAGCAGCTCGGGAGGGGCAGGCAGGGGTTCCAATGAGCAGTTCTTC	CASSSGGAGRGSNEQFF
14	-	TRBD1	TRBJ1-1	TRBV2	TGTGCCAGCAGTCTGGGACAGGGTTCAACTGAAGCTTTCTTT	CASSLGQGSTEAFF
16	-	TRBD1	TRBJ2-7	TRBV15	TGTGCCACCAGCAGCTACCGGGACAGGGCGACCTACGAGCAGTACTTC	CATSSYRDRATYEQYF
13	-	-	TRBJ2-1	TRBV11-2	TGTGCCAGCAGCTTAGGGCAGTACAATGAGCAGTTCTTC	CASSLGQYNEQFF
18	-	-	TRBJ1-5	TRBV6-1	TGTGCCAGCAGTGAGCTCACGAGGTCGACCTATAGCAATCAGCCCCAGCATTTT	CASSELTRSTYSNQPQHF
17	-	TRBD1	TRBJ1-5	TRBV7-2	TGTGCCAGCAGCTTGGTACAGGGGGCGCGGGGCAATCAGCCCCAGCATTTT	CASSLVQGARGNQPQHF
14	-	TRBD2	TRBJ2-1	TRBV20-1	TGCAGTGCTAGTAGCGGGAGGGCCTACAATGAGCAGTTCTTC	CSASSGRAYNEQFF
17	-	TRBD2	TRBJ2-3	TRBV5-1	TGCGCCAGCAGCTTGGCACTAGCGGGGGGGACCACAGATACGCAGTATTTT	CASSLALAGGTTDTQYF
15	once	TRBD1	TRBJ1-1	TRBV3-1/TRBV3-2	TGTGCCAGCAGCCAAGGCGGGACAGGGTATACTGAAGCTTTCTTT	CASSQGGTGYTEAFF
16	-	-	TRBJ1-3	TRBV3-1/TRBV3-2	TGTGCCAGCAGCATATTCTCAGGGTCCTCTGGAAACACCATATATTTT	CASSIFSGSSGNTIYF